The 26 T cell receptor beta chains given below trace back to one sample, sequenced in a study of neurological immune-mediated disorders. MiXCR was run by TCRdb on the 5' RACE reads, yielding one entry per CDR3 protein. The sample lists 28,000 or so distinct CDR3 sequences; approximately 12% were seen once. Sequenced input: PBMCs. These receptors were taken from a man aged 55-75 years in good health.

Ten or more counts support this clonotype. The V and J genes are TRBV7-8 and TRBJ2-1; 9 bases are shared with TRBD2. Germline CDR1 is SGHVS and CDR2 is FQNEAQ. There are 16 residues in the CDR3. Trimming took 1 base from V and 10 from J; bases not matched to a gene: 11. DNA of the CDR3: TGTGCCAGCAGCTTAGTTAGCGGGAGCCCCACGGGAGAGCAGTTCTTC. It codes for CASSLVSGSPTGEQFF.

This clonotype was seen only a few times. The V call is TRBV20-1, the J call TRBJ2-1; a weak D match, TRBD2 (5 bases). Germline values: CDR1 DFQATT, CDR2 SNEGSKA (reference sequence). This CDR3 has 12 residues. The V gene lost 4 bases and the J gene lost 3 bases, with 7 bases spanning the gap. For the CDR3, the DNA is TGCAGTGCTAAACTAGGCTACAATGAGCAGTTCTTC. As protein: CSAKLGYNEQFF.

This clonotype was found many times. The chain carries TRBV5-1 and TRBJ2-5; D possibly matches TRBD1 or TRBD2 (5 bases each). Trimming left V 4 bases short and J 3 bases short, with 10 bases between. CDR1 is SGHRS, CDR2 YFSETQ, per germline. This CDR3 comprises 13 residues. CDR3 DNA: TGCGCCAGCAGCCCGGGGCTTGAAGAGACCCAGTACTTC. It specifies CASSPGLEETQYF.

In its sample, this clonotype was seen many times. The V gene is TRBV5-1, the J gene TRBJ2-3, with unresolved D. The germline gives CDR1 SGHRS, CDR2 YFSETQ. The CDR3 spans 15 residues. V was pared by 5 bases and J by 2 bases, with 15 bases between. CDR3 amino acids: CASSSQGHNTDTQYF. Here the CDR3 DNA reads TGCGCCAGCAGTTCACAAGGGCACAACACAGATACGCAGTATTTT.

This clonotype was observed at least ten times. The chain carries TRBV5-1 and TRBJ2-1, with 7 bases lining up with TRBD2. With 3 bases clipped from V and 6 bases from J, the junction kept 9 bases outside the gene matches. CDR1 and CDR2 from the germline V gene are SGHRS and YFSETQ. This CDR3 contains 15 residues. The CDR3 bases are TGCGCCAGCAGCTCCGGGACTAACGGGATCAATGAGCAGTTCTTC. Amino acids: CASSSGTNGINEQFF.

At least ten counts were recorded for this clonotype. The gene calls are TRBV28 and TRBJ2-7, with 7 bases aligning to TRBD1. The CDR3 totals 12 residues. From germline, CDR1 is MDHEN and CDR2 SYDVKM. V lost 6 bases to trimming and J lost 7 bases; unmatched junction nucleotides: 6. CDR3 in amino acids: CASRLQGREQYF. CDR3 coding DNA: TGTGCCAGCAGGCTACAGGGGCGGGAGCAGTACTTC.

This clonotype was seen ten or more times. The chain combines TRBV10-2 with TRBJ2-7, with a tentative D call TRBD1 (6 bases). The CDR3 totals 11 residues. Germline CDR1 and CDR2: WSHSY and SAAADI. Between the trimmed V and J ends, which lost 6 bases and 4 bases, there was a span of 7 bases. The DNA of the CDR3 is TGCGCCAGCAGACAGGGTTACGAGCAGTACTTC. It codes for CASRQGYEQYF.

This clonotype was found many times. The CDR3: CAISTDSTDTQYF. The CDR3 coding sequence is TGTGCCATCAGTACGGACAGCACAGATACGCAGTATTTT. The chain combines TRBV10-3 with TRBJ2-3; D is unresolved. V was trimmed by 5 bases and J by 0 bases, leaving 6 bases between them. CDR3 size: 13 residues. The germline V gene encodes CDR1 ENHRY and CDR2 SYGVKD.

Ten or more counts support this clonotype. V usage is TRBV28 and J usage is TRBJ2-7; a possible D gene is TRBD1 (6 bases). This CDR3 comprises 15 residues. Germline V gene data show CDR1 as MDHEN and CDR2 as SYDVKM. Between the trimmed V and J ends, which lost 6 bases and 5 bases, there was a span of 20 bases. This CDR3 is CASSPGARGFDEQYF. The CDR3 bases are TGTGCCAGCAGCCCAGGGGCCAGAGGGTTCGACGAGCAGTACTTC.

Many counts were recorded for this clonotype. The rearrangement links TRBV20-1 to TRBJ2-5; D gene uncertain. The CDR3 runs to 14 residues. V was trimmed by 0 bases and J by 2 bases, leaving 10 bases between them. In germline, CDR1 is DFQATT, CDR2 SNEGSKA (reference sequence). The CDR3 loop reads CSARDGGRQETQYF. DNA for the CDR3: TGCAGTGCTAGAGATGGCGGACGACAAGAGACCCAGTACTTC.

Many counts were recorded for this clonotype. The CDR3: CASSLGQGANYGYTF. DNA of the CDR3: TGCGCCAGCAGCTTAGGACAGGGGGCGAACTATGGCTACACCTTC. This sequence joins TRBV5-1 and TRBJ1-2, with 11 bases that match TRBD1. V was pared by 2 bases and J by 2 bases, with 2 bases of the junction left unmatched. CDR1 SGHRS and CDR2 YFSETQ come from the germline V gene. The CDR3 is made up of 15 amino acids.

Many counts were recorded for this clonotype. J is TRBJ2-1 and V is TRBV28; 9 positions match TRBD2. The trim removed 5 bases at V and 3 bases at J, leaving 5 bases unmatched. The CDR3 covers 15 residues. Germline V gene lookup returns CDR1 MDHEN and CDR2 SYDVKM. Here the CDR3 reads CASSDSGSGYNEQFF. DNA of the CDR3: TGTGCCAGCAGTGATAGCGGGAGTGGCTACAATGAGCAGTTCTTC.

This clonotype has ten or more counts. DNA for the CDR3: TGTGCCACCAGTGATTCGATTCTGGGGGGAACCGGGGAGCTGTTTTTT. Protein product: CATSDSILGGTGELFF. The chain links TRBV24-1 to TRBJ2-2, with a possible D match to TRBD2 (6 bases). The germline gives CDR1 KGHDR, CDR2 SFDVKD. The CDR3 has 16 amino acids. V lost 2 bases, J lost 5 bases, and 14 bases lay in between.

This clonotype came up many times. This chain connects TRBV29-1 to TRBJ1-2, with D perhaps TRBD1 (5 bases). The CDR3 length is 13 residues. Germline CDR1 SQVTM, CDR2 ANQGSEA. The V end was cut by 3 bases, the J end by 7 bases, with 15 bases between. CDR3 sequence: CSVDREGPVGYTF. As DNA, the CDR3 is TGCAGCGTTGATCGGGAGGGGCCGGTTGGCTACACCTTC.

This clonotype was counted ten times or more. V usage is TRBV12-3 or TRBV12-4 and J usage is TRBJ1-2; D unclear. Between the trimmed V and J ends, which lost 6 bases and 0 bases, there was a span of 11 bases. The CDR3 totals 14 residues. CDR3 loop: CASRSDTANYGYTF. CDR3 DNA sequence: TGTGCCAGCAGAAGCGACACAGCTAACTATGGCTACACCTTC.

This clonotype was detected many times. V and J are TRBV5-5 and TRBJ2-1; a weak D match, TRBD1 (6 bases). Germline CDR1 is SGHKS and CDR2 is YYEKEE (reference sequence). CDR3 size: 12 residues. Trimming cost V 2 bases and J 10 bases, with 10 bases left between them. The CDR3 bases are TGTGCCAGCAGCTTCCTCGGGACAGAGCAGTTCTTC. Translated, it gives CASSFLGTEQFF.

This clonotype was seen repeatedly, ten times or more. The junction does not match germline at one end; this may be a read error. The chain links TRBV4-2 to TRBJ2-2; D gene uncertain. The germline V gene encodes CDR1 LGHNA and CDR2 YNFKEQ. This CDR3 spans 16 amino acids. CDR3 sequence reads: CASNQDHYTNTGELFF. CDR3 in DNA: TGTGCCAGCAACCAAGACCACTACACGAACACCGGGGAGCTGTTTTTT.

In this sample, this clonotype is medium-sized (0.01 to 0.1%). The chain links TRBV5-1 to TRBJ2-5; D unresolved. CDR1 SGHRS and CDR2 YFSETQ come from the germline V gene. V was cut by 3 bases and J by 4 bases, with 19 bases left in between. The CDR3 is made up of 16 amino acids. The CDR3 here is CASSSTRTSTGETQYF. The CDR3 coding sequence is TGCGCCAGCAGCTCTACAAGGACCTCGACGGGAGAGACCCAGTACTTC.

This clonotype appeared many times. This CDR3 reads CASSLRGQANTIYF. The CDR3 region has the DNA TGCGCCAGCAGCCTACGGGGGCAAGCAAACACCATATATTTT. V gene TRBV5-1 combines with J gene TRBJ1-3, with a possible D match to TRBD1 (6 bases). The V gene's germline CDR1 is SGHRS and CDR2 YFSETQ. The V and J ends lost 4 bases and 6 bases respectively, with 14 bases between them. CDR3 length equals 14 residues.

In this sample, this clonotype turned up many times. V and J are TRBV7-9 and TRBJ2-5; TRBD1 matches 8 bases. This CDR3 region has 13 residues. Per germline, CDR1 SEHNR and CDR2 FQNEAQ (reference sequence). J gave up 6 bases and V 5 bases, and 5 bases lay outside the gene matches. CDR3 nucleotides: TGTGCCAGCAGCCGGGACAGGCCAAAGACCCAGTACTTC. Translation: CASSRDRPKTQYF.

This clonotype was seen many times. The CDR3 spells CSARDWRSGELFF. The CDR3 nucleotides read TGCAGTGCTAGAGATTGGCGGTCCGGGGAGCTGTTTTTT. The genes are TRBV20-1 and TRBJ2-2; D is ambiguous. This CDR3 has 13 amino acids. Germline CDR1 and CDR2: DFQATT and SNEGSKA (reference sequence). V shed 0 bases and J shed 6 bases, with 8 bases lying between them.

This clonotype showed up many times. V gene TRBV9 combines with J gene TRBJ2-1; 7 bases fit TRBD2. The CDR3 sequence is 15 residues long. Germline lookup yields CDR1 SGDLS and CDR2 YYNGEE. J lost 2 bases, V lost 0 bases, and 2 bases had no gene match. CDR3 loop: CASSVGAGAYNEQFF. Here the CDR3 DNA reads TGTGCCAGCAGCGTAGGGGCGGGGGCCTACAATGAGCAGTTCTTC.

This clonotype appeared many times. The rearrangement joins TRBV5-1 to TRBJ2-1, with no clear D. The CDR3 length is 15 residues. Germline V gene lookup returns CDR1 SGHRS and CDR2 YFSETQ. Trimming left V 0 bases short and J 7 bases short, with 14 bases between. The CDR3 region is CASSLEVVGRNEQFF. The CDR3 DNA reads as TGCGCCAGCAGCTTGGAAGTGGTAGGGCGGAATGAGCAGTTCTTC. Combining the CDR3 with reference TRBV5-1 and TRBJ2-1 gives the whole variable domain KAGVTQTPRYLIKTRGQQVTLSCSPISGHRSVSWYQQTPGQGLQFLFEYFSETQRNKGNFPGRFSGRQFSNSRSEMNVSTLELGDSALYLCASSLEVVGRNEQFFGPGTRLTVL.

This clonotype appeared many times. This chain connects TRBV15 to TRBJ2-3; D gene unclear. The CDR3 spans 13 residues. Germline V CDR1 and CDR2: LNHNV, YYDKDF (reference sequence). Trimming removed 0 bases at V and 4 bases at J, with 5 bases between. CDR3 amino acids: CATSRDRADTQYF. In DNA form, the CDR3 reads TGTGCCACCAGCAGAGATCGCGCAGATACGCAGTATTTT.

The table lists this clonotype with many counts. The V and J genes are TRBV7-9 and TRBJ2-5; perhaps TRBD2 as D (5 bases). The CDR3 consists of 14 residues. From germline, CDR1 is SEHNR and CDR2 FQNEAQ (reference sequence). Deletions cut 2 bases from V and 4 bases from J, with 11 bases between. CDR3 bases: TGTGCCAGCAGCTTATCAGCGGCCACAGAGACCCAGTACTTC. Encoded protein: CASSLSAATETQYF.

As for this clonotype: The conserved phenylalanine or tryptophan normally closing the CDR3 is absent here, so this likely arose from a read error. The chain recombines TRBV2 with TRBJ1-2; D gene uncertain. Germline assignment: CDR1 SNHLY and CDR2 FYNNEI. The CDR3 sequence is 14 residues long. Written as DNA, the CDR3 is TGTGTCAGCAGAGCGCCGAGCGTCGTCTATGGCTACACCATC. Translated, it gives CVSRAPSVVYGYTI.